This T cell receptor beta chain is from a study of shared clonotypes between healthy human individuals. The study, taken as a whole, reports: Sampling used blood alone; tissue repertoires probably differ.

V lost 1 base and J lost 3, with 12 bases in between. From germline, CDR1 is LNHNV and CDR2 YYDKDF (reference sequence). The length of the CDR3 is 15 residues. For this clone: Its target is not known.

Measured with immunoSEQ multiplex PCR; TCRdb has only the in-frame clones, and not every one. The data show 2 million to 2.5 million clones, approximately 96% seen once. V is TRBV15 and J is TRBJ1-2; D may be TRBD1 (6 bases). The sample consisted of naive CD4+ T cells sorted from blood. Subset here: CD45RA+ positively selected. This TCR was recovered from a man between 18 and 29 years old in good health. CDR3 sequence (DNA): TGTGCCACCAGCAGAGCGGGGGCGGGATACTATGGCTACACCTTC. Protein: CATSRAGAGYYGYTF. Together with reference TRBV15 and TRBJ1-2, the CDR3 gives the full variable domain: DAMVIQNPRYQVTQFGKPVTLSCSQTLNHNVMYWYQQKSSQAPKLLFHYYDKDFNNEADTPDNFQSRRPNTSFCFLDIRSPGLGDTAMYLCATSRAGAGYYGYTFGSGTRLTVV.